The following is a TCR beta chain sequence with its context. These data are taken from a study of blood T cell repertoires in COVID-19. The protocol was immunoSEQ multiplex PCR, while the TCRdb copy is restricted to in-frame clones and leaves out a portion. The table records 140,000 or so clones, roughly 88% of them present only once. The germline V gene has CDR1 SQVTM and CDR2 ANQGSEA. V lost 6 bases and J lost 0, with 14 bases in between. The CDR3 covers 14 residues. This sequence originates from a man aged 55 to 70 with active or convalescent COVID-19. Material: peripheral blood. The chain combines TRBV29-1 with TRBJ1-2; maybe TRBD1 (6 bases). The CDR3 is CSVHSGQSNYGYTF. The CDR3 DNA follows: TGCAGCGTCCACTCAGGACAGTCTAACTATGGCTACACCTTC.